Here is one T cell receptor (beta chain) with its context. Its antigen remains unidentified. The data originate from a study of CD4+ T cells in melanoma. Study observations and caveats: A reported correlation linked neoantigen-specific CD4+ T cells to CD8+, macrophage and B cell function. Neoantigen-specific CD4+ T cells in melanoma reportedly had diverse differentiation states.

Generated by immunoSEQ multiplex PCR, the TCRdb table keeps only in-frame clones and is missing some. The sample lists 140,000 or so clones; around 90% were seen once. This CDR3 region has 11 residues. The germline CDR1 and CDR2 sequences are SGDLS and YYNGEE. Trimming removed 3 bases at V and 12 bases at J, with 10 bases between. The origin of this receptor is a human donor with melanoma. J is TRBJ2-1 and V is TRBV9; D not certain. CDR3 amino acids: CASSEGMMQFF. CDR3 nucleotide sequence: TGTGCCAGCAGCGAGGGTATGATGCAGTTCTTC.